This T cell receptor (beta chain) was found in a study of cytomegalovirus exposure and HLA in healthy donors. Worth noting for this clone: Its antigen is unknown.

Whole-study findings and limits: A few chains tied to CMV proved CMV antigen-specific in vitro.

Data came from immunoSEQ multiplex PCR; TCRdb stores just in-frame clones and leaves some out. The repertoire holds 300,000 or so clones, with approximately 91% as singletons. The V gene's germline CDR1 is LNHDA and CDR2 SQIVND (reference sequence). The CDR3 covers 14 residues. The germline V and J ends were trimmed by 2 bases and 8 bases, with 15 bases remaining between them. The sample taken for sequencing was PBMCs. The chain links TRBV19 to TRBJ1-2; tentatively, D is TRBD1 (6 bases). This clonotype was obtained from a man between 25 and 39 years old in good health and CMV-seronegative. Here the CDR3 DNA reads TGTGCCAGTAGTATACAGGCAGGGGCTGGCGGCTACACCTTC. It translates to CASSIQAGAGGYTF.